The rows below give T cell receptor beta chains drawn from one sample of a study of OX40 agonist ivuxolimab in advanced cancers. Method: immunoSEQ multiplex PCR; TCRdb's copy keeps in-frame clones and lacks some. The sample includes tens of thousands of clones, about 80% of them seen just once. The specimen was CD4+ or CD8+ T cells sorted from blood, collected in a trial of the OX40 agonist ivuxolimab. The source of these receptors is an adult with an advanced solid tumor such as melanoma, head and neck, liver or kidney cancer. Each CDR3 is given with its conserved first and last residue. The D gene is left open where the match is weak. Only part of the rows carry a size: once, few, many, or a class if the clone is expanded.

>TRBV5-1|-|-|15|TRBJ1-2
TGCGCCAGCAGCGAAAGGGACGGGTACATTGGTGGCTACACCTTC
CASSERDGYIGGYTF
>TRBV5-1|-|-|13|TRBJ1-2
TGCGCCAGCAGCTTGGGTTACAACTATGGCTACACCTTC
CASSLGYNYGYTF
>TRBV4-1|-|-|16|TRBJ2-3
TGCGCCAGCAGCCAAGGGGGTCAGGGCTGGACAGATACGCAGTATTTT
CASSQGGQGWTDTQYF
>TRBV7-8|-|-|13|TRBJ1-2
TGTGCCAGTAGCTTGGGAACCCAAGCTGGCTACACCTTC
CASSLGTQAGYTF
>TRBV4-3|-|-|15|TRBJ2-7
TGCGCCAGCAGCCAAGCCCCTCTGGGCTCCTACGAGCAGTACTTC
CASSQAPLGSYEQYF
>TRBV9|TRBD2|-|16|TRBJ2-2
TGTGCCAGCAGCCTAGCCGCGGGAGCGGGCACCGGGGAGCTGTTTTTT
CASSLAAGAGTGELFF
>TRBV4-3|-|-|14|TRBJ1-1
TGCGCCAGCAGCCCAGGACGGACGAACACTGAAGCTTTCTTT
CASSPGRTNTEAFF
>TRBV19|TRBD2|-|16|TRBJ2-3
TGTGCCAGTAGTAGGAACCGGGAGGGCGGACTGGATACGCAGTATTTT
CASSRNREGGLDTQYF
>TRBV11-2|TRBD2|-|15|TRBJ2-2
TGTGCCAGCAGCTTAATCGGGGGGAAAACCGGGGAGCTGTTTTTT
CASSLIGGKTGELFF
>TRBV18|TRBD2|-|14|TRBJ2-5
TGTGCCAGCTCTCCCGGACTAGTAGGGGAGACCCAGTACTTC
CASSPGLVGETQYF
>TRBV18|-|once|16|TRBJ2-1
TGTGCCAGCTCAGGGCAGGGGCGCTCTATCAGGAATGAGCAGTTCTTC
CASSGQGRSIRNEQFF
>TRBV28|TRBD1|-|12|TRBJ1-2
TGTGCCGCGCAGGGGGCTAACTATGGCTACACCTTC
CAAQGANYGYTF
>TRBV19|TRBD1|once|15|TRBJ1-5
TGTGCCAGTAGCATCCTGGACAGGGATAATCAGCCCCAGCATTTT
CASSILDRDNQPQHF
>TRBV28|TRBD2|-|16|TRBJ2-1
TGTGCCAGCAGTTTAGGATCGGCTAGCGGGAGGGCAGGGCAGTTCTTC
CASSLGSASGRAGQFF
>TRBV5-1|TRBD1|-|15|TRBJ2-1
TGCGCCAGCAGCCGTGGGACAGGGGGAGTGAATGAGCAGTTCTTC
CASSRGTGGVNEQFF
>TRBV7-9|TRBD1|-|18|TRBJ1-1
TGTGCCAGCAGCTTAGTGAGGCGAAGGGGGCCAGGGTACACTGAAGCTTTCTTT
CASSLVRRRGPGYTEAFF
>TRBV6-5|TRBD1|-|16|TRBJ1-3
TGTGCCAGCAGTTACGCGGGGACAGGCATCGGAAACACCATATATTTT
CASSYAGTGIGNTIYF
>TRBV30|-|-|11|TRBJ2-7
TGTGCCTGGGGGGAAATATACGAGCAGTACTTC
CAWGEIYEQYF
>TRBV10-1|-|-|14|TRBJ1-2
TGCGCCAGCATTTCGGACAGCACTTTCTATGGCTACACCTTC
CASISDSTFYGYTF
>TRBV19|TRBD1|once|18|TRBJ1-4
TGTGCCAGTACCCCGAGGAGGACAGGGGGCTATACTAATGAAAAACTGTTTTTT
CASTPRRTGGYTNEKLFF
>TRBV19|TRBD1|-|15|TRBJ1-2
TGTGCCAGTCGCCGTGAGAGGGGGCAAAGGGTTGGCTACACCTTC
CASRRERGQRVGYTF
>TRBV18|-|few|13|TRBJ1-3
TGTGCCAGCTCACCGGGACCTGGAAACACCATATATTTT
CASSPGPGNTIYF
>TRBV4-3|-|-|15|TRBJ2-7
TGCGCCAGCAGCCAAGAGTGGCCAGGGGACTACGAGCAGTACTTC
CASSQEWPGDYEQYF
>TRBV6-6|-|-|14|TRBJ1-4
TGTGCCAGCAGGAGACAGGCCTCTAATGAAAAACTGTTTTTT
CASRRQASNEKLFF
>TRBV19|-|-|16|TRBJ1-5
TGTGCCAGTAGTATGCGTGGGTCAGTTAGCAATCAGCCCCAGCATTTT
CASSMRGSVSNQPQHF
>TRBV7-2|-|-|13|TRBJ1-4
TGTGCCAGCAGCCGGGTGGCTAATGAAAAACTGTTTTTT
CASSRVANEKLFF
>TRBV5-1|TRBD2|-|15|TRBJ2-5
TGCGCCAGCAGCTTGGAAGGTAGCGGGGAAGAGACCCAGTACTTC
CASSLEGSGEETQYF
>TRBV7-9|-|-|17|TRBJ1-6
TGTGCCAGCAGCTTAATTAAGGGGCGTGACTATAATTCACCCCTCCACTTT
CASSLIKGRDYNSPLHF
>TRBV19|-|-|16|TRBJ2-2
TGTGCCAGTAGTCCCGGGACACACCAGGGGACCGGGGAGCTGTTTTTT
CASSPGTHQGTGELFF
>TRBV9|-|-|15|TRBJ1-3
TGTGCCAGCAGCGCAGGGGCCGCGGATGGAAACACCATATATTTT
CASSAGAADGNTIYF
>TRBV11-2|-|-|13|TRBJ1-2
TGTGCCAGCAGCTTCCAGGGATCCTATGGCTACACCTTC
CASSFQGSYGYTF
>TRBV2|TRBD1|-|14|TRBJ1-3
TGTGCCAGCATTCGAGACAGGGGTGGAAACACCATATATTTT
CASIRDRGGNTIYF
>TRBV30|TRBD2|-|15|TRBJ2-7
TGTGCCTGGAGTGTGACCTATAGCGGGGACTACGAGCAGTACTTC
CAWSVTYSGDYEQYF
>TRBV5-1|TRBD2|-|13|TRBJ2-1
TGCGCCAGCAGCCTACTAGCGGGAGGGGAGCAGTTCTTC
CASSLLAGGEQFF
>TRBV9|TRBD2|-|16|TRBJ2-1
TGTGCCAGCAGCGTAGAGGGCGGGAGGCCCTACAATGAGCAGTTCTTC
CASSVEGGRPYNEQFF
>TRBV5-1|-|-|14|TRBJ1-1
TGCGCCAGCAGCTTGGCCCTCTCCGGGACTGAAGCTTTCTTT
CASSLALSGTEAFF
>TRBV5-1|TRBD1|few|15|TRBJ2-1
TGCGCCAGCAGCTGGGGACAGGGGGTTTACAATGAGCAGTTCTTC
CASSWGQGVYNEQFF
>TRBV15|TRBD2|-|16|TRBJ2-5
TGTGCCACCAGCAGAAGGACTAGCGGGGTACAAGAGACCCAGTACTTC
CATSRRTSGVQETQYF
>TRBV6-1|TRBD1|-|16|TRBJ2-5
TGTGCCAGCAGTGGGAACAGGACAGGGTCGGGGGAGACCCAGTACTTC
CASSGNRTGSGETQYF
>TRBV6-5|-|-|15|TRBJ1-3
TGTGCCAGCAGCCCGGGGACCGCACCGGGGAACACCATATATTTT
CASSPGTAPGNTIYF
>TRBV11-3|TRBD1|few|14|TRBJ2-2
TGTGCCAGCAGCGTAGGGACAGGGGACGTGGAGCTGTTTTTT
CASSVGTGDVELFF
>TRBV6-5|-|-|13|TRBJ2-7
TGTGCCAGCAGTCCCACAGGGCCCTACGAGCAGTACTTC
CASSPTGPYEQYF
>TRBV30|-|-|11|TRBJ1-2
TGTGCCTGGAGTAGGGGTTATGGCTACACCTTC
CAWSRGYGYTF
>TRBV5-1|TRBD2|-|15|TRBJ2-7
TGCGCCAGCAGCCCGGGACTAGCGGTATCCTACGAGCAGTACTTC
CASSPGLAVSYEQYF
>TRBV14|-|-|14|TRBJ1-2
TGTGCCAGCAGCCAAGACTTAAGAAACCATGGCTACACCTTC
CASSQDLRNHGYTF
>TRBV19|-|few|15|TRBJ1-1
TGTGCCAGTAGTATACCGGACCTAGGGGGCACTGAAGCTTTCTTT
CASSIPDLGGTEAFF
>TRBV11-1|TRBD1|-|14|TRBJ1-6
TGTGCCAGCAGCTTAGCGGGACAGAATTCACCCCTCCACTTT
CASSLAGQNSPLHF
>TRBV19|-|-|15|TRBJ2-7
TGTGCCAGTAGCCGTCCGGGGGTCGGAAAATCCGAGCAGTACTTC
CASSRPGVGKSEQYF
>TRBV9|TRBD1|-|16|TRBJ1-1
TGTGCCAGCAGCCCACTCCCGACAGGGGGTAACACTGAAGCTTTCTTT
CASSPLPTGGNTEAFF
>TRBV10-2|-|-|15|TRBJ2-1
TGCGCCAGCAGTGAGCGTCCCAGGGGATACAATGAGCAGTTCTTC
CASSERPRGYNEQFF
>TRBV4-2|TRBD1|once|15|TRBJ2-7
TGTGCCAGCAGCCAAGAACAGGGGGCCCCCTCCGAGCAGTACTTC
CASSQEQGAPSEQYF
>TRBV7-2|TRBD2|-|18|TRBJ2-1
TGTGCCAGCACTGTAGGAACGACTAGCGGGGGGCTTTACAATGAGCAGTTCTTC
CASTVGTTSGGLYNEQFF
>TRBV7-3|TRBD1|-|16|TRBJ2-1
TGTGCCAGCAGCCTAAGGACAGGCAGCTCCTACAATGAGCAGTTCTTC
CASSLRTGSSYNEQFF
>TRBV2|TRBD1|-|14|TRBJ1-4
TGTGCCAGCGGGACAGGGGGCCCTAATGAAAAACTGTTTTTT
CASGTGGPNEKLFF
>TRBV7-2|TRBD1|-|14|TRBJ2-5
TGTGCCAGCAAGCAGGGGGCGCCTCAAGAGACCCAGTACTTC
CASKQGAPQETQYF
>TRBV18|TRBD2|-|15|TRBJ2-7
TGTGCCAGCTCACAAACGGGGGGGAATATTTACGAGCAGTACTTC
CASSQTGGNIYEQYF
>TRBV5-1|-|-|16|TRBJ2-2
TGCGCCAGCAGCTCCACAGGGCTCGCGAACACCGGGGAGCTGTTTTTT
CASSSTGLANTGELFF
>TRBV2|-|-|16|TRBJ1-5
TGTGCCAGCAGTCAGAGATCGGGGAGCGGCAATCAGCCCCAGCATTTT
CASSQRSGSGNQPQHF
>TRBV7-2|TRBD1|-|13|TRBJ2-7
TGTGCCAGCAGCTTTAGGGACAGCTACGAGCAGTACTTC
CASSFRDSYEQYF
>TRBV5-1|-|-|16|TRBJ2-2
TGCGCCAGCAGCCCCCTAACAGGCCTTAACACCGGGGAGCTGTTTTTT
CASSPLTGLNTGELFF